The entry below gives a single TCR beta chain sequence along with its context. The target antigen is unknown. The CDR3 loop spans 15 amino acids. Trimming took 5 bases from V and 4 from J, leaving 18 bases between them. Germline CDR1 and CDR2: GTSNPN and SVGIG (reference sequence). This sample was included in a study of cytomegalovirus exposure and HLA in healthy donors. Broader study findings: Available immune exposure information was restricted to CMV serostatus only.

A multiplex PCR was run with 60 Vbeta primers and 13 Jbeta primers. Profiling relied on immunoSEQ multiplex PCR, and the TCRdb table lists in-frame clones only, not all of them. The sample includes 200,000 to 300,000 clones, approximately 84% of them seen just once. Participants comprised healthy donors of bone marrow. The receptor was isolated from a girl aged 2-10 years in good health and CMV-seronegative. The chain combines TRBV30 with TRBJ1-3; the D gene is possibly TRBD1 (6 bases). Sequencing was done on a sample of PBMCs. Written as DNA, the CDR3 is TGTGCCTGGGCTACCCAGGGGAGTAGGGGAAACACCATATATTTT. Translation: CAWATQGSRGNTIYF.